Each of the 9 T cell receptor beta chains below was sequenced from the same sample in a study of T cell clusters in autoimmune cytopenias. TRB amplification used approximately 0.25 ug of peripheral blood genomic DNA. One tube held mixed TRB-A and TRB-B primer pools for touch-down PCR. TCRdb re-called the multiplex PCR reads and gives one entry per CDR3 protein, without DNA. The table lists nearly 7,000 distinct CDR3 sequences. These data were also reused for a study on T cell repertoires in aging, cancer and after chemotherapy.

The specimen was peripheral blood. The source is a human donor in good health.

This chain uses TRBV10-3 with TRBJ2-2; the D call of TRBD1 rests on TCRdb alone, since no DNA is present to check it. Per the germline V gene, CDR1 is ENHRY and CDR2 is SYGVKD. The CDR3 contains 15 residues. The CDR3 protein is CAISPGQGFTGELFF.

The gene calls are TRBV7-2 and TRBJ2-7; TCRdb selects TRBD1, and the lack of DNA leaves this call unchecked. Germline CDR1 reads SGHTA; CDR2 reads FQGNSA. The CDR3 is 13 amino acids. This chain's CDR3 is CASSPGQYFEQYF.

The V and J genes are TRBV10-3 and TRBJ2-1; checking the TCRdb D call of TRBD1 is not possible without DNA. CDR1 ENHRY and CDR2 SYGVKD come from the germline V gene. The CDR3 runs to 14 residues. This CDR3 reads CAISRGINENEQFF.

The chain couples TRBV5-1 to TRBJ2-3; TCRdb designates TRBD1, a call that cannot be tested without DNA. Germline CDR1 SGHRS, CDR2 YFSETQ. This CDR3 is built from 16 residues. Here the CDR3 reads CASSLGLGQSTDTQYF.

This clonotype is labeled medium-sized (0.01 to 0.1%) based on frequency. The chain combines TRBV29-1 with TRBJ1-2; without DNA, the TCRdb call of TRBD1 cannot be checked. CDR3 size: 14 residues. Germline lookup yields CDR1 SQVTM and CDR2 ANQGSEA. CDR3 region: CSVELDRGGYGYTF.

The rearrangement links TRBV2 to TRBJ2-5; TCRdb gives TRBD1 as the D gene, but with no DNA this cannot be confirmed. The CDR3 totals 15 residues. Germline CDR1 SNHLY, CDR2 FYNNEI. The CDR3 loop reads CASSMGPGNFETQYF.

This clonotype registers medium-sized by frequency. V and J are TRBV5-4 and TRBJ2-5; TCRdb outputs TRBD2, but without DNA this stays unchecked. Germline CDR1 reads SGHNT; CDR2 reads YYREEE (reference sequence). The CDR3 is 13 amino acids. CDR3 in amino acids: CASSGTSLETQYF.

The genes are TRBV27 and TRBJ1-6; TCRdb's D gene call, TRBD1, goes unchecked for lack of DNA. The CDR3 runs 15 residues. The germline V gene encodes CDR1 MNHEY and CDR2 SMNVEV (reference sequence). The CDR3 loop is CASRGGATYNSPLHF.

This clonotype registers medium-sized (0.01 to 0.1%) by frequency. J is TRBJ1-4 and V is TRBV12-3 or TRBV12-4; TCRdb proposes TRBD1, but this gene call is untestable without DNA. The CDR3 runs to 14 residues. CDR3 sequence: CASRPDRNNEKLFF.